The 25 T cell receptor beta chains listed next were all sequenced from one sample in a study of cytomegalovirus exposure and HLA in healthy donors. The PCR had 60 Vbeta and 13 Jbeta primers. Produced via immunoSEQ multiplex PCR; TCRdb's table is partial and in-frame only. In the table there are about 98,000 clones, around 72% of which are singletons. The sample consisted of PBMCs. The receptors were gathered from a male donor in good health and CMV-seronegative.

The rearrangement joins TRBV15 to TRBJ2-7, with 8 bases lining up with TRBD1. Germline trimming cut 0 bases from V and 5 bases from J; bases unmatched to any gene: 6. The CDR3 consists of 15 residues. Germline lookup yields CDR1 LNHNV and CDR2 YYDKDF (reference sequence). As DNA, the CDR3 is TGTGCCACCAGCAGAGAAAGACAGGGGTTGGACGAGCAGTACTTC. Translating it yields CATSRERQGLDEQYF.

This chain uses TRBV6-1 with TRBJ1-4; a weak D match, TRBD1 (5 bases). V was pared by 5 bases and J by 6 bases, with 13 bases between. Per germline, CDR1 MNHNS and CDR2 SASEGT. The CDR3 extends over 14 amino acids. The chain's CDR3 is CASSRTLVDEKLFF. The CDR3 DNA follows: TGTGCCAGCAGTAGGACACTGGTGGATGAAAAACTGTTTTTT.

The J gene is TRBJ1-5, the V gene TRBV21-1; the table gives TRBD1 as D, unverified against the DNA. TRBV21-1 is an annotated pseudogene. CDR3 length: 14 amino acids. DNA of the CDR3: TGTGCCAGCAGCAAACAGGGGTCCGGACAGCCCCAGCATTTT. Translating gives CASSKQGSGQPQHF.

The V and J genes are TRBV5-1 and TRBJ2-1; 7 bases match TRBD2. V lost 3 bases, J lost 7 bases, and 10 bases stayed unmatched. This CDR3 has 15 residues. Germline-derived CDR1 and CDR2 are SGHRS and YFSETQ. The CDR3 reads CASSWAGGSPNEQFF. CDR3 sequence (DNA): TGCGCCAGCAGCTGGGCTGGCGGGAGCCCTAATGAGCAGTTCTTC. Complete variable domain (other parts from reference TRBV5-1 and TRBJ2-1): KAGVTQTPRYLIKTRGQQVTLSCSPISGHRSVSWYQQTPGQGLQFLFEYFSETQRNKGNFPGRFSGRQFSNSRSEMNVSTLELGDSALYLCASSWAGGSPNEQFFGPGTRLTVL.

The chain recombines TRBV27 with TRBJ2-2, with 7 bases that match TRBD1. This CDR3 spans 14 amino acids. J lost 1 base, V lost 5 bases, and 1 base had no gene match. Germline V gives CDR1 MNHEY, CDR2 SMNVEV (reference sequence). The CDR3 loop reads CASSRGQNTGELFF. The CDR3, as DNA: TGTGCCAGCAGTAGGGGGCAGAACACCGGGGAGCTGTTTTTT.

J is TRBJ2-7 and V is TRBV18, with unresolved D. From germline, CDR1 is KGHSH and CDR2 LQKENI. V lost 3 bases and J 6 bases, leaving 15 bases between the germline ends. The CDR3 is 14 residues long. The CDR3 DNA reads TGTGCCAGCTCACCGTCGTCTAGAGGTTTCGAGCAGTACTTC. This translates into CASSPSSRGFEQYF. The full variable domain, in which reference TRBV18 and TRBJ2-7 provide the parts outside the CDR3, is NAGVMQNPRHLVRRRGQEARLRCSPMKGHSHVYWYRQLPEEGLKFMVYLQKENIIDESGMPKERFSAEFPKEGPSILRIQQVVRGDSAAYFCASSPSSRGFEQYFGPGTRLTVT.

The V gene is TRBV4-3, the J gene TRBJ2-7; TRBD2 matches at 9 bases. The CDR3 loop spans 14 amino acids. Germline CDR1 LGHNA, CDR2 YSLEER. V trimming: 0 bases; J trimming: 9 bases; junction bases outside the gene matches: 6. Here the CDR3 reads CASSQDSSGTVQYF. As DNA, the CDR3 is TGCGCCAGCAGCCAAGATTCTAGCGGGACGGTGCAGTACTTC.

The chain links TRBV27 to TRBJ2-2; the match to TRBD1 covers 10 bases. This CDR3 contains 16 residues. The V segment lost 6 bases and the J segment 2 bases; nucleotides outside the gene matches: 6. The germline gives CDR1 MNHEY, CDR2 SMNVEV (reference sequence). CDR3 in amino acids: CASSRQGAVNTGELFF. For the CDR3, the DNA is TGTGCCAGCAGCCGACAGGGGGCGGTCAACACCGGGGAGCTGTTTTTT.

The chain recombines TRBV27 with TRBJ2-3; 8 nucleotides match TRBD1. Per the germline V gene, CDR1 is MNHEY and CDR2 is SMNVEV (reference sequence). J gave up 4 bases and V 6 bases, and 6 bases lay outside the gene matches. This CDR3 is built from 14 residues. The CDR3 spells CASSLRGRPDTQYF. The CDR3 DNA follows: TGTGCCAGCAGCCTCAGGGGGCGCCCAGATACGCAGTATTTT.

The CDR3 region is CASMAGGTDTQYF. The CDR3 nucleotides read TGTGCCAGCATGGCGGGGGGCACAGATACGCAGTATTTT. This sequence joins TRBV6-8 and TRBJ2-3; the match to TRBD2 covers 7 bases. The length of the CDR3 is 13 residues. Germline CDR1 is MNHGY and CDR2 is SAAAGT. Germline trimming cut 7 bases from V and 1 base from J; bases unmatched to any gene: 2.

Here the CDR3 reads CASSRQGVNIQYF. In DNA, the CDR3 is TGTGCCAGCAGTCGACAGGGGGTGAACATTCAGTACTTC. The chain recombines TRBV28 with TRBJ2-4, with 9 positions matching TRBD1. Germline V lookup: CDR1 MDHEN, CDR2 SYDVKM. The trim removed 5 bases at V and 7 bases at J, leaving 3 bases unmatched. The CDR3 is 13 amino acids.

The chain is built from TRBV28 and TRBJ1-1; possibly TRBD1 for D (5 bases). Germline V gene lookup returns CDR1 MDHEN and CDR2 SYDVKM. The CDR3 covers 15 residues. V lost 0 bases and J lost 0, with 8 bases in between. CDR3 sequence: CASSLWGGVNTEAFF. As DNA, the CDR3 is TGTGCCAGCAGTTTATGGGGGGGGGTGAACACTGAAGCTTTCTTT.

This chain uses TRBV9 with TRBJ1-5; possible D gene TRBD1, 6 bases. From germline, CDR1 is SGDLS and CDR2 YYNGEE. The CDR3 loop spans 15 amino acids. Between the trimmed V and J ends, which lost 4 bases and 5 bases, there was a span of 16 bases. The CDR3 is CASSSYRDHHQPQHF. Written as DNA, the CDR3 is TGTGCCAGCAGCTCGTACAGGGACCACCATCAGCCCCAGCATTTT.

The rearrangement links TRBV27 to TRBJ2-4; possible D gene TRBD2, 6 bases. CDR3 length: 15 residues. Trimming cost V 10 bases and J 3 bases, with 19 bases left between them. Germline CDR1 reads MNHEY; CDR2 reads SMNVEV (reference sequence). The CDR3 region is CATKSEGWGKNIQYF. CDR3 sequence (DNA): TGTGCCACTAAATCGGAGGGATGGGGCAAAAACATTCAGTACTTC.

CDR3 in DNA: TGTGCCATCAGCGGAATAGCGGGAGCTGGGAACGAGCAGTACTTC. This encodes CAISGIAGAGNEQYF. The rearrangement links TRBV10-3 to TRBJ2-5; TRBD2 matches 9 bases. Near its end, the DNA agrees better with TRBJ2-7, so the J call may be wrong. This CDR3 region has 15 residues. Germline values: CDR1 ENHRY, CDR2 SYGVKD.

This clone was picked up a small number of times. The genes are TRBV15 and TRBJ2-7; TRBD1 agrees at 8 bases. V lost 10 bases to trimming and J lost 3 bases; unmatched junction nucleotides: 8. Germline CDR1 is LNHNV and CDR2 is YYDKDF (reference sequence). The CDR3 totals 13 residues. The CDR3 is CASSGGYVYEQYF. The CDR3 DNA is TGTGCCAGCTCAGGGGGCTATGTCTACGAGCAGTACTTC.

V gene TRBV21-1 combines with J gene TRBJ1-5. TRBV21-1 is marked as a pseudogene. The CDR3 is made up of 16 amino acids. CDR3: CASSKFGLCSNQPQHF. CDR3 sequence (DNA): TGTGCCAGCAGCAAATTTGGACTTTGTAGCAATCAGCCCCAGCATTTT.

This chain uses TRBV7-9 with TRBJ2-1, with D perhaps matching TRBD2 (7 bases). This CDR3 is 14 amino acids long. Germline V gives CDR1 SEHNR, CDR2 FQNEAQ (reference sequence). Trimming took off 8 bases at V and 9 bases at J, with 20 bases between the two ends. DNA for the CDR3: TGTGCCAGCCCGGCGGGGGCCTCTACATCTGAGCAGTTCTTC. It encodes CASPAGASTSEQFF.

The chain carries TRBV28 and TRBJ2-3; 7 bases fit TRBD1. Per germline, CDR1 MDHEN and CDR2 SYDVKM. V shed 6 bases and J 6 bases; nucleotides not matched to a gene: 15. CDR3 size: 16 residues. The CDR3 DNA reads TGTGCCAGCAGCCCGGGGTGGCAGGGGGTAACGGATACGCAGTATTTT. It codes for CASSPGWQGVTDTQYF.

This clone was observed a handful of times. The chain uses TRBV4-2 and TRBJ1-1; D perhaps matches TRBD1 (5 bases). The germline CDR1 and CDR2 sequences are LGHNA and YNFKEQ. CDR3 length equals 14 residues. Trimming cost V 0 bases and J 4 bases, with 9 bases left between them. The CDR3 reads CASSQDMGGTEAFF. CDR3 nucleotides: TGTGCCAGCAGCCAAGATATGGGGGGCACTGAAGCTTTCTTT.

The chain is built from TRBV5-5 and TRBJ2-5; TRBD1 matches 7 bases. CDR1 is SGHKS and CDR2 is YYEKEE in the germline V gene (reference sequence). CDR3 length equals 14 residues. The J segment lost 2 bases and the V segment lost 3 bases, leaving 4 bases of the junction unmatched. Here the CDR3 reads CASSSGQRQETQYF. The DNA for the CDR3 is TGTGCCAGCAGCTCGGGACAGAGACAAGAGACCCAGTACTTC.

V usage is TRBV6-1 and J usage is TRBJ1-2; 7 nucleotides match TRBD1. CDR1 is MNHNS, CDR2 SASEGT, per germline. V shed 1 base, J shed 4 bases, and the junction held 3 bases outside the gene matches. The CDR3 runs 14 residues. The CDR3 region is CASSEGGQPYGYTF. The CDR3 DNA reads as TGTGCCAGCAGTGAAGGGGGACAGCCCTATGGCTACACCTTC.

This clone was counted between two and nine times. This chain links TRBV6-5 with TRBJ1-2; perhaps TRBD1 as D (5 bases). Germline V gives CDR1 MNHEY, CDR2 SVGAGI. CDR3 length: 14 amino acids. The V end was cut by 4 bases, the J end by 8 bases, with 17 bases between. The CDR3 coding sequence is TGTGCCAGCAGTTCCCCCGGGGAGGGGCAAGGCTACACCTTC. It specifies CASSSPGEGQGYTF.

This clone was detected only once. The chain joins TRBV7-8 to TRBJ1-5; D unclear. The CDR3 consists of 12 residues. Germline values: CDR1 SGHVS, CDR2 FQNEAQ. V was pared by 1 base and J by 12 bases, with 10 bases between. CDR3 coding DNA: TGTGCCAGCAGCTTAGTGGGAGCGGACCAGCATTTT. Amino acid sequence: CASSLVGADQHF. The full variable domain, completed using reference TRBV7-8 and TRBJ1-5, is GAGVSQSPRYKVAKRGQDVALRCDPISGHVSLFWYQQALGQGPEFLTYFQNEAQLDKSGLPSDRFFAERPEGSVSTLKIQRTQQEDSAVYLCASSLVGADQHFGDGTRLSIL.

The count of this clone is one. The rearrangement joins TRBV29-1 to TRBJ1-2, with 10 nucleotides matching TRBD1. Germline V gene sequence: CDR1 SQVTM, CDR2 ANQGSEA. CDR3 length: 12 residues. With V trimmed by 7 bases and J by 4 bases, 3 bases remained unmatched. The CDR3 loop is CSAGDRGYGYTF. The CDR3 DNA reads as TGCAGCGCCGGGGACAGGGGCTATGGCTACACCTTC. The whole variable domain, filled in from reference TRBV29-1 and TRBJ1-2, reads SAVISQKPSRDICQRGTSLTIQCQVDSQVTMMFWYRQQPGQSLTLIATANQGSEATYESGFVIDKFPISRPNLTFSTLTVSNMSPEDSSIYLCSAGDRGYGYTFGSGTRLTVV.